The 19 T cell receptor beta chains below all came from one sample that was sequenced in a study of blood T cell repertoires in COVID-19. This table comes from immunoSEQ multiplex PCR, and its TCRdb copy is limited to in-frame clones, with some not included. Seen here are some 190,000 clones, 84% observed once, and the top ten hold roughly 3.2%. Sequenced sample: PBMCs or T cells enriched from blood (not recorded which). These receptors all come from a woman younger than 45 who had been exposed to COVID-19.

The chain employs TRBV7-3 and TRBJ2-2; 8 bases agree with TRBD2. The V gene's germline CDR1 is SGHTA and CDR2 FQGTGA. The CDR3 is made up of 13 amino acids. V dropped 6 bases and J dropped 7; count of bases not matched to a gene: 4. DNA of the CDR3: TGTGCCAGCAGGCGGGGGGAGATCGGGGAGCTGTTTTTT. Its translation: CASRRGEIGELFF.

The V gene is TRBV7-9, the J gene TRBJ2-1; 8 nucleotides match TRBD2. After removal of 5 bases from V and 0 bases from J, the junction contained 3 bases not matched to a gene. This CDR3 contains 15 residues. The germline V gene encodes CDR1 SEHNR and CDR2 FQNEAQ (reference sequence). The CDR3 nucleotides read TGTGCCAGCAGCCCCGGGAGGGCCTCCTACAATGAGCAGTTCTTC. Translated: CASSPGRASYNEQFF.

This clone was found once. This chain connects TRBV27 to TRBJ1-1; D remains unclear. The CDR3 sequence is 13 residues long. The germline CDR1 and CDR2 sequences are MNHEY and SMNVEV (reference sequence). Trimming cost V 5 bases and J 1 base, with 8 bases left between them. For the CDR3, the DNA is TGTGCCAGCAGTCACAGAGAGAACACTGAAGCTTTCTTT. It encodes CASSHRENTEAFF.

This clone has only a few counts. The chain carries TRBV19 and TRBJ1-4; 7 nucleotides match TRBD1. V lost 8 bases to trimming and J lost 0 bases; unmatched junction nucleotides: 15. CDR1 LNHDA and CDR2 SQIVND come from the germline V gene (reference sequence). The CDR3 has 18 amino acids. This chain's CDR3 is CASGGAGGWRATNEKLFF. The CDR3, as DNA: TGTGCCAGTGGAGGTGCAGGGGGGTGGCGTGCAACTAATGAAAAACTGTTTTTT.

This clone was recorded a few times. This rearrangement joins TRBV14 to TRBJ1-6; D unclear. The CDR3 covers 15 residues. Germline V gives CDR1 SGHDN, CDR2 FVKESK. The V gene lost 0 bases and the J gene lost 9 bases, with 12 bases spanning the gap. The CDR3 DNA follows: TGTGCCAGCAGCCAAGAAACGGGGTTCGCTTCACCCCTCCACTTT. Translating gives CASSQETGFASPLHF.

The genes are TRBV18 and TRBJ2-5, with 10 nucleotides matching TRBD2. Losses at the gene ends were 0 bases for V and 6 bases for J; bases not matched to a gene: 10. The germline V gene has CDR1 KGHSH and CDR2 LQKENI. This CDR3 comprises 17 residues. This chain's CDR3 is CASSPPESGGAIKTQYF. For the CDR3, the DNA is TGTGCCAGCTCACCACCGGAGAGCGGGGGGGCAATAAAGACCCAGTACTTC.

The V and J genes are TRBV7-2 and TRBJ2-3, with 11 positions matching TRBD1. The CDR3 totals 15 residues. Germline V CDR1 and CDR2: SGHTA, FQGNSA. The V gene end was trimmed by 8 bases and the J gene end by 4 bases; junction bases not matched to a gene: 8. The CDR3 bases are TGTGCCAGCGGAGTAGGACAGGGGGCCCCAGATACGCAGTATTTT. It is translated as CASGVGQGAPDTQYF.

This clone occurred a few times. The chain joins TRBV14 to TRBJ2-7, with 7 bases lining up with TRBD2. The CDR3 covers 17 residues. CDR1 SGHDN and CDR2 FVKESK come from the germline V gene. The J segment lost 0 bases and the V segment lost 1 base, leaving 9 bases of the junction unmatched. The CDR3 sequence is CASSQGASGARSYEQYF. DNA of the CDR3: TGTGCCAGCAGCCAAGGAGCAAGCGGGGCCCGCTCCTACGAGCAGTACTTC.

The CDR3: CASSYGWLAGMDTQYF. CDR3 bases: TGTGCCAGCAGTTACGGGTGGCTAGCGGGGATGGATACGCAGTATTTT. The V gene is TRBV6-2 or TRBV6-3, the J gene TRBJ2-3; 9 bases match TRBD2. CDR1 and CDR2 from the germline V gene are MNHEY and SVGEGT. The trim removed 2 bases at V and 6 bases at J, leaving 9 bases unmatched. CDR3 size: 16 residues.

The chain employs TRBV5-4 and TRBJ1-2; D is undetermined. This CDR3 comprises 13 residues. Germline-derived CDR1 and CDR2 are SGHNT and YYREEE (reference sequence). The V end was cut by 0 bases, the J end by 7 bases, with 10 bases between. This CDR3 is CASSLVGSGGYTF. The CDR3 DNA follows: TGTGCCAGCAGCTTGGTTGGGAGTGGTGGCTACACCTTC.

The V gene is TRBV5-4, the J gene TRBJ1-2; 7 bases are a match to TRBD1. The CDR3 sequence is 15 residues long. V was clipped by 5 bases and J by 4 bases; unmatched bases: 11. Germline V gene data show CDR1 as SGHNT and CDR2 as YYREEE (reference sequence). DNA for the CDR3: TGTGCCAGCAGAAACCTGGAGGGGGCCGGCTATGGCTACACCTTC. Protein: CASRNLEGAGYGYTF.

The rearrangement joins TRBV3-1 (or the pseudogene TRBV3-2) to TRBJ1-2; D is ambiguous. Germline loops: CDR1 LGHDT, CDR2 YNNKEL (reference sequence). Trimming took off 1 base at V and 7 bases at J, with 10 bases between the two ends. The length of the CDR3 is 13 residues. CDR3 sequence: CASSQGVGGGYTF. The CDR3 DNA is TGTGCCAGCAGCCAAGGGGTTGGCGGTGGCTACACCTTC.

J is TRBJ2-7 and V is TRBV5-1; 7 nucleotides match TRBD1. CDR1 and CDR2 (germline): SGHRS, YFSETQ. With V trimmed by 1 base and J by 5 bases, 6 bases remained unmatched. The CDR3 contains 14 residues. CDR3 DNA sequence: TGCGCCAGCAGCTTGATCGGGCAGGGGGACGAGCAGTACTTC. Amino acid sequence: CASSLIGQGDEQYF.

Concerning this clone: Other DNA sequences in the sample encode the same CDR3. The rearrangement uses TRBV20-1 and TRBJ2-1; TRBD2 might be the D (5 bases). Germline-derived CDR1 and CDR2 are DFQATT and SNEGSKA (reference sequence). Trimming left V 5 bases short and J 9 bases short, with 8 bases between. This CDR3 has 10 residues. CDR3 sequence reads: CSASRGEQFF. For the CDR3, the DNA is TGCAGTGCTTCACGGGGTGAGCAGTTCTTC.

The chain employs TRBV29-1 and TRBJ2-1, with D maybe TRBD2 (6 bases). CDR1 and CDR2 (germline): SQVTM, ANQGSEA. V gave up 4 bases and J gave up 7 bases, with 11 bases separating them. The CDR3 extends over 12 amino acids. The CDR3 nucleotides are TGCAGCGTTGGCCTGGGGGGAAATGAGCAGTTCTTC. The encoded protein is CSVGLGGNEQFF.

V is TRBV18 and J is TRBJ1-1; 8 bases match TRBD1. The CDR3 extends over 12 amino acids. V dropped 3 bases and J dropped 10; count of bases not matched to a gene: 4. Per the germline V gene, CDR1 is KGHSH and CDR2 is LQKENI. CDR3 region: CASSPTGARAFF. The CDR3 DNA is TGTGCCAGCTCACCGACAGGGGCCCGAGCTTTCTTT.

The chain combines TRBV7-2 with TRBJ1-2; 10 nucleotides line up with TRBD1. In germline, CDR1 is SGHTA, CDR2 FQGNSA. Unmatched junction bases numbered 3, after V lost 3 bases and J lost 2 bases. The CDR3 has 15 residues. CDR3: CASSFTTGGNYGYTF. In DNA, the CDR3 is TGTGCCAGCAGCTTCACGACAGGGGGCAACTATGGCTACACCTTC.

The rearrangement links TRBV28 to TRBJ1-5; D might be TRBD1 (6 bases). Trimming removed 2 bases from V and 7 bases from J, with 12 bases in between. The CDR3 spans 14 residues. The germline V gene encodes CDR1 MDHEN and CDR2 SYDVKM. The chain's CDR3 is CASSLVGTRQPQHF. In nucleotides, the CDR3 is TGTGCCAGCAGTTTAGTGGGGACAAGGCAGCCCCAGCATTTT.

The J gene is TRBJ1-5, the V gene TRBV18; tentatively, D is TRBD1 (6 bases). V lost 3 bases and J 4 bases, leaving 7 bases between the germline ends. CDR1 and CDR2 from the germline V gene are KGHSH and LQKENI. This CDR3 region has 13 residues. CDR3 DNA: TGTGCCAGCTCACCGGACAGTAATCAGCCCCAGCATTTT. Protein product: CASSPDSNQPQHF.